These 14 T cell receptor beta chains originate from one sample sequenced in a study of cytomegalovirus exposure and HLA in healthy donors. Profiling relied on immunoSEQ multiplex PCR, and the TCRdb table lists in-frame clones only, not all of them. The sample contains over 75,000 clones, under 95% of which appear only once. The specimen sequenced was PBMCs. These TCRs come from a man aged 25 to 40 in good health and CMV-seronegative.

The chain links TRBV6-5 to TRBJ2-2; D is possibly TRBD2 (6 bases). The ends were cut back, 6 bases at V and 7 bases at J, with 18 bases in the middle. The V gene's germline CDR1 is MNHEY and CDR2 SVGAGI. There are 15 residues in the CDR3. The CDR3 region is CASSPRWTNVGELFF. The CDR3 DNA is TGTGCCAGCAGCCCTCGATGGACTAACGTCGGGGAGCTGTTTTTT.

The CDR3 DNA reads as TGTGCCAGCAGCGTAGTCGGACAGGGGGGCGTCAATGAGCAGTTCTTC. Its translation: CASSVVGQGGVNEQFF. V usage is TRBV9 and J usage is TRBJ2-1, with 10 bases identical to TRBD1. V was pared by 0 bases and J by 6 bases, with 6 bases of the junction left unmatched. Per germline, CDR1 SGDLS and CDR2 YYNGEE. This CDR3 region has 16 residues. Together with reference TRBV9 and TRBJ2-1, the CDR3 gives the full variable domain: DSGVTQTPKHLITATGQRVTLRCSPRSGDLSVYWYQQSLDQGLQFLIQYYNGEERAKGNILERFSAQQFPDLHSELNLSSLELGDSALYFCASSVVGQGGVNEQFFGPGTRLTVL.

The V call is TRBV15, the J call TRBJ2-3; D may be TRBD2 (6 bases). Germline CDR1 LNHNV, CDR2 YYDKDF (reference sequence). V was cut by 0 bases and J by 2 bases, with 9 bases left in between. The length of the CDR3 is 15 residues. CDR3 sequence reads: CATSREGLTTDTQYF. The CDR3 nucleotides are TGTGCCACCAGCAGAGAGGGACTGACCACAGATACGCAGTATTTT.

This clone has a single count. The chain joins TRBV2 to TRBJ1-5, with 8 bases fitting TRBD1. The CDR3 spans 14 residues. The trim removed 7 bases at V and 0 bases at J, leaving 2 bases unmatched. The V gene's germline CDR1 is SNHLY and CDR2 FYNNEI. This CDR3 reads CASTGQDSNQPQHF. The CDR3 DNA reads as TGTGCCAGCACGGGACAGGATAGCAATCAGCCCCAGCATTTT.

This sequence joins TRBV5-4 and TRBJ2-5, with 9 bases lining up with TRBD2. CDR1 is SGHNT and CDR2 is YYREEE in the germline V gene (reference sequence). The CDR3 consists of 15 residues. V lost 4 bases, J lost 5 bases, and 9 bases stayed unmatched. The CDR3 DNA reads TGTGCCAGCAGCACGGGGAGCGGGGGGAGGGAGACCCAGTACTTC. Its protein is CASSTGSGGRETQYF. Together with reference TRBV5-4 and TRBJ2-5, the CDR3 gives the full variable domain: ETGVTQSPTHLIKTRGQQVTLRCSSQSGHNTVSWYQQALGQGPQFIFQYYREEENGRGNFPPRFSGLQFPNYSSELNVNALELDDSALYLCASSTGSGGRETQYFGPGTRLLVL.

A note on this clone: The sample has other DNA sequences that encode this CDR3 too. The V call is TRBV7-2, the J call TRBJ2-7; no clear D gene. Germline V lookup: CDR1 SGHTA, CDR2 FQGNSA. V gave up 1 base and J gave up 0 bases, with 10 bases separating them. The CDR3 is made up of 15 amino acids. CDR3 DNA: TGTGCCAGCAGCTTAGAGAGCCGATTCTCCTACGAGCAGTACTTC. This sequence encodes CASSLESRFSYEQYF.

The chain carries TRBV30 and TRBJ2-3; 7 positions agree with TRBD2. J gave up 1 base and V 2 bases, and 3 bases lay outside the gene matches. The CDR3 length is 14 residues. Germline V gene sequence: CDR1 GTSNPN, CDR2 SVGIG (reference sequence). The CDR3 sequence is CAWSIAGGTDTQYF. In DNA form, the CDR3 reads TGTGCCTGGAGTATTGCGGGAGGCACAGATACGCAGTATTTT.

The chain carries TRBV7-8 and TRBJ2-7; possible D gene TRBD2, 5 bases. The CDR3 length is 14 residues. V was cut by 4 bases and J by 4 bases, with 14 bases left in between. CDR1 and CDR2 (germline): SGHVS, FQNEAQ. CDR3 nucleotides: TGTGCCAGCAGCTCGGACTTTCTCTTATACGAGCAGTACTTC. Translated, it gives CASSSDFLLYEQYF. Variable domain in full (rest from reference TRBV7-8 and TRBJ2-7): GAGVSQSPRYKVAKRGQDVALRCDPISGHVSLFWYQQALGQGPEFLTYFQNEAQLDKSGLPSDRFFAERPEGSVSTLKIQRTQQEDSAVYLCASSSDFLLYEQYFGPGTRLTVT.

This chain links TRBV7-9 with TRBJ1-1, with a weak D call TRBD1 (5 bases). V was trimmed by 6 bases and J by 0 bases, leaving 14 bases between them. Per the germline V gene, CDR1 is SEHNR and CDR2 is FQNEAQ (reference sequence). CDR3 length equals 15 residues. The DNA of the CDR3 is TGTGCCAGCAGTAACACCGCGGGGGTGAACACTGAAGCTTTCTTT. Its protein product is CASSNTAGVNTEAFF.

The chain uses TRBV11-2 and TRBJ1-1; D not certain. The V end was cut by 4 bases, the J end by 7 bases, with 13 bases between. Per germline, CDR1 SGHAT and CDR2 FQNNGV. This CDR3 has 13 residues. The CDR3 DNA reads TGTGCCAGCAGCTCGCGACTTGACCGTGAAGCTTTCTTT. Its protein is CASSSRLDREAFF.

CDR3 region: CASSFGGTGTSGNTIYF. CDR3 coding DNA: TGTGCCAGCAGCTTCGGGGGGACAGGGACCTCTGGAAACACCATATATTTT. The gene calls are TRBV5-4 and TRBJ1-3; 9 nucleotides align to TRBD1. V shed 2 bases and J 0 bases; nucleotides not matched to a gene: 6. The germline gives CDR1 SGHNT, CDR2 YYREEE (reference sequence). The CDR3 totals 17 residues.

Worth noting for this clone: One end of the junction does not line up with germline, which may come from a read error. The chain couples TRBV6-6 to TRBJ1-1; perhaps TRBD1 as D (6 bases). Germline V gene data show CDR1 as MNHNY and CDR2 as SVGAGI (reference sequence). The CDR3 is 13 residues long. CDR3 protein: CASIRGPNTKAFF. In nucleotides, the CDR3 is TGTGCCAGTATCAGGGGTCCTAACACTAAAGCTTTCTTT.

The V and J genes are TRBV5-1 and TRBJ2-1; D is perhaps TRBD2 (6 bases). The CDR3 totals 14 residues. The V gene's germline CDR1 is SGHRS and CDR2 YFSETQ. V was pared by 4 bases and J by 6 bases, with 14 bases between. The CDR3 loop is CASSPHRDFNEQFF. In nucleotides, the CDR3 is TGCGCCAGCAGCCCACACCGGGACTTCAATGAGCAGTTCTTC. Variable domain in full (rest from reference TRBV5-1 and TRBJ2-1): KAGVTQTPRYLIKTRGQQVTLSCSPISGHRSVSWYQQTPGQGLQFLFEYFSETQRNKGNFPGRFSGRQFSNSRSEMNVSTLELGDSALYLCASSPHRDFNEQFFGPGTRLTVL.

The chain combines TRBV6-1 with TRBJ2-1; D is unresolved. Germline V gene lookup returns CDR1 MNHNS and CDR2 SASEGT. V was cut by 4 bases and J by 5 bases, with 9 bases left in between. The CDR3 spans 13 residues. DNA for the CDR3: TGTGCCAGCAGTGGTCTAGAAAACAATGAGCAGTTCTTC. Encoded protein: CASSGLENNEQFF.